Sequencing of this TCR beta chain was carried out in a study of T cells in Graves' hyperthyroidism and ophthalmopathy. TCR beta CDR3 region amplification was performed from RNA transcripts. HTBI primers drove first-round RT-PCR of the TCR CDR3. MiXCR was run by TCRdb on the multiplex PCR reads, yielding one entry per CDR3 protein. The data show 550,000 to 600,000 distinct CDR3 sequences, with 11% to 15% seen just once and around 7% held by the top ten. V lost 3 bases and J lost 4, with 12 bases in between. The germline CDR1 and CDR2 sequences are MNHNY and SVGAGI (reference sequence). This CDR3 has 15 amino acids. Overall study results and limits: Ophthalmopathy was identified by the model a median around 6.9 months ahead of onset. Expanded thyroid clonotypes (above 0.001) were mostly also found in blood.

This clonotype was seen a few times. Its target is not known. J is TRBJ1-4 and V is TRBV6-6, with TRBD1 as a possible D gene (5 bases). This clonotype was sampled from a woman under 30 with Graves' ophthalmopathy. The sample comprised blood. The DNA of the CDR3 is TGTGCCAGCAGTTATGGGGGTAGATATAATGAAAAACTGTTTTTT. It yields the protein CASSYGGRYNEKLFF.